This entry lists 10 T cell receptor beta chains sequenced from one sample in a study of T cell changes during pregnancy in multiple sclerosis. Data came from immunoSEQ multiplex PCR; TCRdb stores just in-frame clones and leaves some out. Of some 70,000 clones listed, about 90% are singletons. The sequences come from peripheral blood, collected in the first trimester of pregnancy. The receptors were gathered from a female donor with multiple sclerosis, enrolled in a pregnancy study.

The count of this clone is one. This chain uses TRBV7-2 with TRBJ2-5, with 11 bases that match TRBD2. There are 16 residues in the CDR3. Germline CDR1 is SGHTA and CDR2 is FQGNSA. V lost 2 bases to trimming and J lost 1 base; unmatched junction nucleotides: 3. The CDR3 region is CASSLNSGRAQETQYF. CDR3 sequence (DNA): TGTGCCAGCAGCTTAAATAGCGGGAGGGCCCAAGAGACCCAGTACTTC.

V is TRBV7-3 and J is TRBJ2-3, with TRBD2 matching over 7 bases. V gave up 3 bases and J gave up 4 bases; unmatched junction bases: 10. Germline CDR1 is SGHTA and CDR2 is FQGTGA. CDR3 length: 16 residues. In DNA form, the CDR3 reads TGTGCCAGCAGCTTGGTCTCTGGCGGGGGAGCAGATACGCAGTATTTT. Translation: CASSLVSGGGADTQYF. The full variable domain, with the rest looked up from reference TRBV7-3 and TRBJ2-3, is GAGVSQTPSNKVTEKGKYVELRCDPISGHTALYWYRQSLGQGPEFLIYFQGTGAADDSGLPNDRFFAVRPEGSVSTLKIQRTERGDSAVYLCASSLVSGGGADTQYFGPGTRLTVL.

The gene calls are TRBV9 and TRBJ2-3, with D hard to call. Trimming pared 3 bases from V and 4 bases from J, leaving 6 bases between. The CDR3 loop spans 12 amino acids. Germline CDR1 reads SGDLS; CDR2 reads YYNGEE. In DNA, the CDR3 is TGTGCCAGCAGCGGCCAGTCAGATACGCAGTATTTT. Its translation is CASSGQSDTQYF. The full variable domain, in which reference TRBV9 and TRBJ2-3 provide the parts outside the CDR3, is DSGVTQTPKHLITATGQRVTLRCSPRSGDLSVYWYQQSLDQGLQFLIQYYNGEERAKGNILERFSAQQFPDLHSELNLSSLELGDSALYFCASSGQSDTQYFGPGTRLTVL.

This rearrangement joins TRBV4-2 to TRBJ2-5; no clear D gene. V gave up 0 bases and J gave up 2 bases, with 7 bases separating them. This CDR3 is built from 14 residues. CDR1 is LGHNA and CDR2 is YNFKEQ in the germline V gene. DNA of the CDR3: TGTGCCAGCAGCCAAGAAGGAGTGCAAGAGACCCAGTACTTC. It is translated as CASSQEGVQETQYF.

This clone has only one observation. The chain has TRBV2 and TRBJ2-7; unclear D gene. CDR3 size: 13 residues. Trimming took off 8 bases at V and 3 bases at J, with 14 bases between the two ends. Germline assignment: CDR1 SNHLY and CDR2 FYNNEI. CDR3 sequence (DNA): TGTGCCAGCTGCCTCGACTCCCTCTACGAGCAGTACTTC. This sequence encodes CASCLDSLYEQYF.

The rearrangement uses TRBV5-1 and TRBJ1-6, with 9 nucleotides matching TRBD1. Germline trimming cut 0 bases from V and 9 bases from J; bases unmatched to any gene: 13. This CDR3 spans 18 amino acids. CDR1 is SGHRS and CDR2 is YFSETQ in the germline V gene. This CDR3 is CASSLDGFGQGQGSPLHF. CDR3 DNA: TGCGCCAGCAGCTTGGATGGATTTGGCCAGGGACAGGGTTCACCCCTCCACTTT.

DNA of the CDR3: TGCGCCAGCAGCAGCGAGGAGCGTCGACACACTGAAGCTTTCTTT. This gives the protein CASSSEERRHTEAFF. The chain couples TRBV5-1 to TRBJ1-1; D unclear. CDR1 and CDR2 (germline): SGHRS, YFSETQ. CDR3 length equals 15 residues. Trimming took 4 bases from V and 3 from J, leaving 16 bases between them.

This clone showed up just once. V usage is TRBV11-3 and J usage is TRBJ2-5; 7 nucleotides match TRBD1. In germline, CDR1 is SGHNT, CDR2 YENEEA. The CDR3 loop spans 17 amino acids. V lost 5 bases to trimming and J lost 2 bases; unmatched junction nucleotides: 14. The DNA for the CDR3 is TGTGCCAGCAGCCTGGGGATTGGACAGGTCGTTCAAGAGACCCAGTACTTC. Residues: CASSLGIGQVVQETQYF.

This chain joins TRBV6-6 and TRBJ2-7; weak D call: TRBD1 (6 bases). Per the germline V gene, CDR1 is MNHNY and CDR2 is SVGAGI (reference sequence). The V end was cut by 6 bases, the J end by 0 bases, with 15 bases between. The CDR3 totals 15 residues. The CDR3 sequence: CASRPQGFTSYEQYF. The CDR3 DNA reads as TGTGCCAGCAGACCGCAGGGGTTCACCTCCTACGAGCAGTACTTC.

The CDR3 spells CASSHPGQRNTIYF. Here the CDR3 DNA reads TGTGCCAGCAGTCACCCGGGACAGCGAAACACCATATATTTT. The V gene is TRBV6-5, the J gene TRBJ1-3, with TRBD1 matching 7 bases. The germline gives CDR1 MNHEY, CDR2 SVGAGI. This CDR3 region has 14 residues. V shed 5 bases, J shed 5 bases, and the junction held 6 bases outside the gene matches.